Below, 18 T cell receptor beta chains from the same sample are listed, as sequenced in a study of tumor-infiltrating lymphocytes in primary liver carcinoma. A primer in the constant region served to generate TCR beta cDNA from 450 to 600 ng of total RNA. ARM-PCR was slightly modified, and three nested multiplex PCR rounds with it gave rise to the TCR beta libraries. TRBV1-TRBV30 forward and Cbeta reverse primers drove the first two roughly 10-cycle rounds. TCRdb re-derived calls from the multiplex PCR reads in MiXCR, one entry per CDR3 protein. The sample lists about 330,000 distinct CDR3 sequences, approximately 64% occurring once. Alongside blood RNA obtained from unsorted whole blood, germline DNA was also extracted. Sample: peripheral blood. All receptors come from a man aged 35-49 years with primary liver carcinoma and hepatitis B virus infection.

To note about this clonotype: With a much larger clone just one base away, this may be a read error. The genes are TRBV6-6 and TRBJ1-3, with D perhaps matching TRBD1 (6 bases). Per germline, CDR1 MNHNY and CDR2 SVGAGI (reference sequence). The CDR3 sequence is 12 residues long. The germline V and J ends were trimmed by 11 bases and 6 bases, with 14 bases remaining between them. This CDR3 reads CAARRGSNTIYF. The DNA for the CDR3 is TGTGCCGCCCGAAGGGGGTCAAACACCATATATTTT.

The CDR3 DNA reads TGTGCCAGCATGAACCTACTCAATACATATACCTACAATGAGCAGTTCTTC. Its translation: CASMNLLNTYTYNEQFF. The chain carries TRBV11-1 and TRBJ2-1, with D uncertain. Per germline, CDR1 SGHAT and CDR2 FQDESV (reference sequence). V lost 7 bases to trimming and J lost 2 bases, with 21 bases between them. The CDR3 spans 17 residues.

Notes on this clonotype: It is likely a read error, because the conserved phenylalanine at the end of the CDR3 is missing. J is TRBJ2-2 and V is TRBV7-8; perhaps TRBD1 as D (7 bases). Germline V CDR1 and CDR2: SGHVS, FQNEAQ. The CDR3 contains 15 residues. Trimming pared 1 base from V and 6 bases from J, leaving 12 bases between. This chain's CDR3 is CASSLGGRGAGELFS. CDR3 coding DNA: TGTGCCAGCAGCTTAGGGGGCAGGGGGGCCGGGGAGCTGTTTTCT.

This clonotype was observed a few times. V usage is TRBV6-6 and J usage is TRBJ1-2; D is perhaps TRBD1 (5 bases). The CDR3 contains 14 residues. Germline V gives CDR1 MNHNY, CDR2 SVGAGI (reference sequence). V gave up 0 bases and J gave up 10 bases, with 15 bases separating them. The CDR3 region is CASSYSVPATAYTF. The CDR3 bases are TGTGCCAGCAGTTACTCGGTTCCCGCGACAGCCTACACCTTC.

For this clonotype: Being one base from a much bigger clone, this may be a read error. The gene calls are TRBV12-3 or TRBV12-4 and TRBJ2-2, with 10 bases fitting TRBD1. The CDR3 is 16 residues long. The CDR3 reads CASIPTRDRGAGDLFF. In DNA, the CDR3 is TGTGCCAGCATCCCCACGCGGGACAGGGGAGCCGGGGACCTGTTTTTT.

A single count supports this clonotype. The rearrangement links TRBV11-2 to TRBJ2-1; D is perhaps TRBD2 (5 bases). The CDR3 has 16 residues. Germline values: CDR1 SGHAT, CDR2 FQNNGV. Trimming left V 5 bases short and J 0 bases short, with 14 bases between. For the CDR3, the DNA is TGTGCCAGCAGCCACTTGGGGAGAGCCTCCTACAATGAGCAGTTCTTC. This gives the protein CASSHLGRASYNEQFF.

This clonotype has more than one count but fewer than ten. This sequence joins TRBV6-5 and TRBJ1-1; 9 positions match TRBD1. The J segment lost 1 base and the V segment lost 4 bases, leaving 4 bases of the junction unmatched. This CDR3 comprises 15 residues. CDR1 is MNHEY and CDR2 is SVGAGI in the germline V gene. CDR3 bases: TGTGCCAGCAGTTGGTCGGGACAGGGGAACACTGAAGCTTTCTTT. Its translation: CASSWSGQGNTEAFF.

Note on this clonotype: A read error is possible here, since a much larger clone lies one base away. This chain uses TRBV6-1 with TRBJ2-7, with D tentatively TRBD2 (6 bases). Germline V gene sequence: CDR1 MNHNS, CDR2 SASEGT. CDR3 length: 15 amino acids. CDR3 nucleotides: TGTGCCAGCAGCGCTCTAGCGTTCCGCTCCTACGAGAAGTACTTC. It specifies CASSALAFRSYEKYF.

V and J are TRBV11-2 and TRBJ2-5, with D perhaps TRBD1 (5 bases). Germline values: CDR1 SGHAT, CDR2 FQNNGV. V dropped 9 bases and J dropped 2 bases, with 16 bases sitting between them. CDR3 length: 14 amino acids. CDR3: CASRYGQVQETQYF. As DNA, the CDR3 is TGTGCCAGTAGATATGGACAAGTACAAGAGACCCAGTACTTC.

This clonotype was detected ten times or more. The genes are TRBV6-5 and TRBJ1-2; TRBD1 matches at 7 bases. The CDR3 totals 15 residues. V dropped 8 bases and J dropped 0; count of bases not matched to a gene: 9. The germline CDR1 and CDR2 sequences are MNHEY and SVGAGI. The CDR3 sequence is CASSSQGGPNYGYTF. In DNA, the CDR3 is TGTGCCAGCTCGAGTCAGGGGGGACCTAACTATGGCTACACCTTC.

This clonotype was found a few times. V and J are TRBV6-6 and TRBJ2-1; 7 bases map to TRBD2. Trimming cost V 2 bases and J 4 bases; bases outside gene matches: 8. Germline CDR1 MNHNY, CDR2 SVGAGI (reference sequence). The CDR3 spans 16 residues. The CDR3 here is CASSYVPGLTYNEQFF. The DNA for the CDR3 is TGTGCCAGCAGTTACGTTCCGGGACTAACATACAATGAGCAGTTCTTC.

This clonotype appeared a few times. The rearrangement uses TRBV5-5 and TRBJ2-1, with D unclear. The CDR3 is 12 amino acids. Trimming left V 3 bases short and J 8 bases short, with 9 bases between. Looked up from germline, CDR1 is SGHKS and CDR2 is YYEKEE (reference sequence). The CDR3 nucleotides read TGTGCCAGCAGCTCCGGCCTGCATGAGCAGTTCTTC. It translates to CASSSGLHEQFF.

Comments on this clonotype: A read error may produce the germline difference seen at one junction end. The V gene is TRBV6-5, the J gene TRBJ2-1; D possibly corresponds to TRBD1 (5 bases). CDR3 length equals 15 residues. From germline, CDR1 is MNHEY and CDR2 SVGAGI. The DNA for the CDR3 is TGTGCAAGCAGTTACCTTACAGGCATCTACAATGAGCAGTTCTTC. The encoded protein is CASSYLTGIYNEQFF.

The rearrangement links TRBV11-2 to TRBJ2-5, with D possibly TRBD1 on 8 matching bases. The V gene lost 5 bases and the J gene lost 8 bases, with 21 bases spanning the gap. The CDR3 consists of 15 residues. Germline V gene data show CDR1 as SGHAT and CDR2 as FQNNGV. CDR3 region: CASSSYRTGRETQYF. CDR3 DNA: TGTGCCAGCAGCAGCTACAGGACAGGGAGGGAAACCCAGTACTTC.

This chain uses TRBV11-2 with TRBJ2-5; the D gene could be TRBD1 or TRBD2 (6 bases each). The CDR3 covers 14 residues. The V end lost 1 base, the J end lost 4 bases, and 10 bases lay between the germline ends. CDR1 SGHAT and CDR2 FQNNGV come from the germline V gene. Here the CDR3 DNA reads TGTGCCAGCAGCTTAGTTAGGGGGGTAGAGACCCAGTACTTC. Its translation: CASSLVRGVETQYF.

In this sample, this clonotype turned up a few times. Possible read error: a much larger clone is one base away. The gene calls are TRBV12-5 and TRBJ2-1; no definite D call. Trimming took 2 bases from V and 6 from J, leaving 8 bases between them. This CDR3 region has 13 residues. Germline V lookup: CDR1 LGHNT, CDR2 FRNRAP. CDR3 region: CASGLCGLNEQFF. The CDR3 DNA reads as TGTGCTAGTGGTTTGTGTGGCCTCAATGAGCAGTTCTTC.

On this clonotype itself: The junction and the germline gene differ at one end; a read error may be behind it. The chain is built from TRBV11-2 and TRBJ2-7; D possibly corresponds to TRBD1 (6 bases). CDR1 SGHAT and CDR2 FQNNGV come from the germline V gene. The CDR3 is made up of 12 amino acids. CDR3 sequence reads: CGSKQGGYEQYF. The CDR3 bases are TGTGGCAGCAAGCAAGGGGGCTACGAGCAGTACTTC.

Comments on this clonotype: This may be a read error: a much more frequent sequence differs by one nucleotide. V and J are TRBV5-6 and TRBJ2-2; D is unclear. This CDR3 is 15 amino acids long. CDR1 SGHDT and CDR2 YYEEEE come from the germline V gene. V was clipped by 4 bases and J by 8 bases, with 18 bases between them. The CDR3 DNA sequence: TGTGCCAGCAGCATGGTCGGGCGCGGTACGGGGGAGCTGTTTTTT. Translating it yields CASSMVGRGTGELFF.